Listed below are T cell receptor beta chains from one sample, sequenced in a study of T cells in Graves' hyperthyroidism and ophthalmopathy. TCRdb itself ran the multiplex PCR reads through MiXCR, one entry per CDR3 protein. The sample includes about 570,000 distinct CDR3 sequences, about half of them seen just once. The specimen sequenced was peripheral blood or thyroid tissue (not recorded which). All receptors derive from an adult woman with Graves' disease, either hyperthyroidism or ophthalmopathy (not recorded which). Each CDR3 is given with its conserved first and last residue. A D gene is named only where the DNA matches it firmly. Size values are once, few and many counts, or a class for expanded clones, and some rows have none.

d_gene: NA; v_gene: TRBV6-5; abundance: NA; j_gene: TRBJ2-7; CDR3nt: TGTGCCAGCAGTCTAGGGCGCGACGAGCAGAACTTC; CDR3aa: CASSLGRDEQNF
d_gene: TRBD1; v_gene: TRBV5-1; abundance: many; j_gene: TRBJ2-5; CDR3nt: TGCGCCAGCAGCCCTGGACAGGGGGCGCGTACGGAGACCCAGTACTTC; CDR3aa: CASSPGQGARTETQYF
d_gene: NA; v_gene: TRBV27; abundance: few; j_gene: TRBJ2-7; CDR3nt: TGTGCCAGCAGTTTATCGAGGGGAGGCCACTACGAGCAGTACTTC; CDR3aa: CASSLSRGGHYEQYF
d_gene: TRBD2; v_gene: TRBV20-1; abundance: many; j_gene: TRBJ2-2; CDR3nt: TGCAGTGCTAGCCTTAGCGGGCGATCGAGGGGGGAGCTGTTTTTT; CDR3aa: CSASLSGRSRGELFF
d_gene: TRBD2; v_gene: TRBV2; abundance: NA; j_gene: TRBJ2-1; CDR3nt: TGTGCCAGCAGTGAAGCTGGGACTAGCGGGATAGGTAAGCAGTTCTTC; CDR3aa: CASSEAGTSGIGKQFF
d_gene: NA; v_gene: TRBV30; abundance: NA; j_gene: TRBJ2-7; CDR3nt: TGTGCCTGGAGTCACAGGCTAACCTACGAGCAGTACTTC; CDR3aa: CAWSHRLTYEQYF
d_gene: NA; v_gene: TRBV6-1; abundance: many; j_gene: TRBJ1-6; CDR3nt: TGTGCCAGCAGAGGTCAGACTAATTCACCCCTCCACTTT; CDR3aa: CASRGQTNSPLHF
d_gene: NA; v_gene: TRBV5-1; abundance: NA; j_gene: TRBJ2-2; CDR3nt: TGCGCCAGCAGCTTGGCCGTGTCGGGGGACACCGGGGAGCTGTTTTTT; CDR3aa: CASSLAVSGDTGELFF
d_gene: TRBD1; v_gene: TRBV2; abundance: NA; j_gene: TRBJ2-2; CDR3nt: TGTGCCAGCAGCCAGGGCTGGACAGGGGAAAATCCCGGGGAGCTGTTTTTT; CDR3aa: CASSQGWTGENPGELFF
d_gene: NA; v_gene: TRBV5-1; abundance: many; j_gene: TRBJ2-5; CDR3nt: TGCGCCAGCTGTATGGCCCCGAGAGAGACCCAGTACTTC; CDR3aa: CASCMAPRETQYF
d_gene: NA; v_gene: TRBV6-5; abundance: many; j_gene: TRBJ2-7; CDR3nt: TGTGCCAGCAGAGAGGGGATCCCCTACGAGCAGTACTTC; CDR3aa: CASREGIPYEQYF
d_gene: NA; v_gene: TRBV20-1; abundance: many; j_gene: TRBJ1-2; CDR3nt: TGCAGTGCCGGCACAGGCCACTATGGCTACACCTTC; CDR3aa: CSAGTGHYGYTF
d_gene: NA; v_gene: TRBV6-1; abundance: many; j_gene: TRBJ2-7; CDR3nt: TGTGCCAGCAGTCGAAACAGGGACGAGCAGTACTTC; CDR3aa: CASSRNRDEQYF
d_gene: TRBD2; v_gene: TRBV10-3; abundance: many; j_gene: TRBJ2-6; CDR3nt: TGTGCCATCAGCGGACTAGCGGGGATCTCTGGGGCCAACGTCCTGACTTTC; CDR3aa: CAISGLAGISGANVLTF
d_gene: NA; v_gene: TRBV7-8; abundance: many; j_gene: TRBJ2-7; CDR3nt: TGTGCCAGCAGCGTATCGACAGGTGGTAGCTACGAGCAGTACTTC; CDR3aa: CASSVSTGGSYEQYF
d_gene: NA; v_gene: TRBV24-1; abundance: many; j_gene: TRBJ2-2; CDR3nt: TGTGCCACCAGTGCCCCGATCCCGAACACCGGGGAGCTGTTTTTT; CDR3aa: CATSAPIPNTGELFF
d_gene: NA; v_gene: TRBV9; abundance: NA; j_gene: TRBJ1-1; CDR3nt: TGTGCCAGCAGACCGGGATCCATGAACACTGAAGCTTTCTTT; CDR3aa: CASRPGSMNTEAFF
d_gene: NA; v_gene: TRBV9; abundance: many; j_gene: TRBJ2-5; CDR3nt: TGTGCCAGCAGCGTAGAAGCAGGGAAAGAGACCCAGTACTTC; CDR3aa: CASSVEAGKETQYF
d_gene: NA; v_gene: TRBV6-6; abundance: NA; j_gene: TRBJ2-7; CDR3nt: TGTGCCAGCAGCTACTCGGTCGGCACACTACACTACGAGCAGTACTTC; CDR3aa: CASSYSVGTLHYEQYF
d_gene: NA; v_gene: TRBV29-1; abundance: few; j_gene: TRBJ1-2; CDR3nt: TGCAGCGTCGGGGGAAAGTATGGCTACACCTTC; CDR3aa: CSVGGKYGYTF
d_gene: NA; v_gene: TRBV5-1; abundance: many; j_gene: TRBJ1-4; CDR3nt: TGCGCCAGCAGCATACGATCGGCCCAGAATGAAAAACTGTTTTTT; CDR3aa: CASSIRSAQNEKLFF
d_gene: NA; v_gene: TRBV19; abundance: many; j_gene: TRBJ1-5; CDR3nt: TGTGCCAGTAGTATAGTGGGAGAGCCCCAGCATTTT; CDR3aa: CASSIVGEPQHF
d_gene: NA; v_gene: TRBV5-6; abundance: NA; j_gene: TRBJ1-5; CDR3nt: TGTGCCAGCAGCTTTGGATCCACCCAAGAGACCCAGCATTTT; CDR3aa: CASSFGSTQETQHF
d_gene: TRBD1; v_gene: TRBV9; abundance: many; j_gene: TRBJ2-7; CDR3nt: TGTGCCAGCAGCCCCCTCGGACAGGGGGCCTTTCTCGAGCAGTACTTC; CDR3aa: CASSPLGQGAFLEQYF
d_gene: NA; v_gene: TRBV12-3/TRBV12-4; abundance: NA; j_gene: TRBJ1-1; CDR3nt: TGTGCCAGCAGTCCGGGACCAGGGGTTGAAGCTTTCTTT; CDR3aa: CASSPGPGVEAFF
d_gene: NA; v_gene: TRBV20-1; abundance: many; j_gene: TRBJ2-7; CDR3nt: TGCAGTGCTAGACTTTCAGGACGCCCGTCTCCTCTCGAGCAGTACTTC; CDR3aa: CSARLSGRPSPLEQYF